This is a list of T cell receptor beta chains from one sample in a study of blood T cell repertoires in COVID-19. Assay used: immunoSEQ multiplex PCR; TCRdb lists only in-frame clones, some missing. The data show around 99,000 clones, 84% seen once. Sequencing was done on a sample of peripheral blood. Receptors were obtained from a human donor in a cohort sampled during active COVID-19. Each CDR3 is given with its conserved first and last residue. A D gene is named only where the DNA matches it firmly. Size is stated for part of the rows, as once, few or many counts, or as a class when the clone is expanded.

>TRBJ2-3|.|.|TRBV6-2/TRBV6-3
CASSYGPAGPSTDTQYF
TGTGCCAGCAGTTATGGTCCCGCAGGGCCGAGCACAGATACGCAGTATTTT
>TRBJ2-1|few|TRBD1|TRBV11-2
CASSLVETGDYNEQFF
TGTGCCAGCAGCTTAGTAGAGACAGGGGACTACAATGAGCAGTTCTTC
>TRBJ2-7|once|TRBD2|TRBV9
CASSKTGTSGLYEQYF
TGTGCCAGCAGCAAGACTGGGACTAGCGGCCTCTACGAGCAGTACTTC
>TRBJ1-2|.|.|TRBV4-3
CASSQDRTANYGYTF
TGCGCCAGCAGCCAAGATCGGACAGCTAACTATGGCTACACCTTC
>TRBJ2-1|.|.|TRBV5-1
CASSLVLGDNEQFF
TGCGCCAGCAGCTTGGTACTAGGCGACAATGAGCAGTTCTTC
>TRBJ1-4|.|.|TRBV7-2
CASSLLYVTEKLFF
TGTGCCAGCAGCTTATTATACGTTACAGAAAAACTGTTTTTT
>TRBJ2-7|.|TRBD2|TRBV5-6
CASRVAGLGEQYF
TGTGCCAGCAGGGTAGCGGGCCTGGGCGAGCAGTACTTC
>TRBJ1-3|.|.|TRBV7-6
CASSSPRLSGNTIYF
TGTGCCAGCAGTTCTCCCCGACTCTCTGGAAACACCATATATTTT
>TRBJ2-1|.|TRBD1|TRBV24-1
CATSGHEGQVNNEQFF
TGTGCCACCAGTGGGCATGAAGGACAGGTAAACAATGAGCAGTTCTTC
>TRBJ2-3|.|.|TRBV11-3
CASSLGLASDTQYF
TGTGCCAGCAGCTTAGGGCTAGCATCAGATACGCAGTATTTT
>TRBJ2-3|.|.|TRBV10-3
CAISESFPAATQYF
TGTGCCATCAGTGAGAGTTTTCCAGCGGCCACGCAGTATTTT
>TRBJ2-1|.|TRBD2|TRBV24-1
CATSVRLAANNEQFF
TGTGCCACCAGTGTTCGACTAGCGGCTAACAATGAGCAGTTCTTC
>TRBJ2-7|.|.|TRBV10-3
CAISESPGHSSSYEQYF
TGTGCCATCAGTGAGTCACCGGGACACTCCTCGTCCTACGAGCAGTACTTC
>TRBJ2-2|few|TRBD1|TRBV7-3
CASSLQGVANTGELFF
TGTGCCAGCAGCTTACAGGGGGTAGCGAACACCGGGGAGCTGTTTTTT
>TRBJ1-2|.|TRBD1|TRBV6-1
CASSETGFEGYTF
TGTGCCAGCAGTGAGACAGGGTTCGAAGGCTACACCTTC
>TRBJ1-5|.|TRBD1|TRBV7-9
CASSVKDRVNQPQHF
TGTGCCAGCAGCGTGAAAGACAGGGTCAATCAGCCCCAGCATTTT
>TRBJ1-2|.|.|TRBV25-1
CASSPGLTYGYTF
TGTGCCAGCAGTCCGGGACTGACCTATGGCTACACCTTC
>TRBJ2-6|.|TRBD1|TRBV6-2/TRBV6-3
CASSYYGTGQVWDSGANVLTF
TGTGCCAGCAGTTACTATGGGACAGGGCAAGTCTGGGACTCTGGGGCCAACGTCCTGACTTTC
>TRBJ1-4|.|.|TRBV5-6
CASSVWGGEKLFF
TGTGCCAGCAGCGTGTGGGGGGGTGAAAAACTGTTTTTT
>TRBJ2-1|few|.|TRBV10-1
CASSRTNVHEQFF
TGCGCCAGCAGCAGGACTAACGTCCATGAGCAGTTCTTC
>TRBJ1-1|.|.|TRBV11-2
CASSLEGHSTEAFF
TGTGCCAGCTCCCTTGAGGGACACAGCACTGAAGCTTTCTTT
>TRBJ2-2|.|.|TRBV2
CASTLRATGTGELFF
TGTGCCAGCACTCTCCGGGCCACAGGGACCGGGGAGCTGTTTTTT
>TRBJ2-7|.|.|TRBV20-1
CSARDSYEQYF
TGCAGTGCTAGAGATTCATACGAGCAGTACTTC
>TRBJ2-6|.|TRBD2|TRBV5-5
CASSPAGGSGANVLTF
TGTGCCAGCAGCCCGGCCGGGGGGTCTGGGGCCAACGTCCTGACTTTC
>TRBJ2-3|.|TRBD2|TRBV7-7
CASSKGLALSTDTQYF
TGTGCCAGCAGCAAAGGACTAGCCCTTAGCACAGATACGCAGTATTTT
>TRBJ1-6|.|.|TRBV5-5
CASSSQAGSYNSPLHF
TGTGCCAGCAGCTCCCAGGCGGGCTCCTATAATTCACCCCTCCACTTT
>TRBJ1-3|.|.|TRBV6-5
CATVRDTYSGNTIYF
TGTGCCACCGTACGGGACACATACTCTGGAAACACCATATATTTT
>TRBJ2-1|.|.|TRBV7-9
CASSLGLVNYNEQFF
TGTGCCAGCAGCTTAGGACTAGTGAACTACAATGAGCAGTTCTTC
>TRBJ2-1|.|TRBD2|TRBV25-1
CASSEWGGRSYNEQFF
TGTGCCAGCAGTGAATGGGGCGGGAGATCCTACAATGAGCAGTTCTTC
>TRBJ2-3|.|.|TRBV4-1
CASSHRGLTEDTQYF
TGCGCCAGCAGCCACCGAGGACTAACTGAGGATACGCAGTATTTT
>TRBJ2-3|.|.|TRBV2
CASSDWREITDTQYF
TGTGCCAGCAGTGATTGGCGGGAAATCACAGATACGCAGTATTTT
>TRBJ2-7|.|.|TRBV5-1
CASSAGTYEQYF
TGCGCCAGCAGCGCAGGCACCTACGAGCAGTACTTC
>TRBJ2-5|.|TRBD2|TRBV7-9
CASSLDRTSLAETQYF
TGTGCCAGCAGCTTAGACAGGACTAGCTTGGCGGAGACCCAGTACTTC
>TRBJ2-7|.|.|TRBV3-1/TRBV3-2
CASILKEGGPYEQYF
TGTGCCAGCATCCTGAAAGAAGGTGGGCCCTACGAGCAGTACTTC
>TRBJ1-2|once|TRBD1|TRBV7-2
CASSSQGTTNYGYTF
TGTGCCAGCAGCTCACAGGGGACCACTAACTATGGCTACACCTTC